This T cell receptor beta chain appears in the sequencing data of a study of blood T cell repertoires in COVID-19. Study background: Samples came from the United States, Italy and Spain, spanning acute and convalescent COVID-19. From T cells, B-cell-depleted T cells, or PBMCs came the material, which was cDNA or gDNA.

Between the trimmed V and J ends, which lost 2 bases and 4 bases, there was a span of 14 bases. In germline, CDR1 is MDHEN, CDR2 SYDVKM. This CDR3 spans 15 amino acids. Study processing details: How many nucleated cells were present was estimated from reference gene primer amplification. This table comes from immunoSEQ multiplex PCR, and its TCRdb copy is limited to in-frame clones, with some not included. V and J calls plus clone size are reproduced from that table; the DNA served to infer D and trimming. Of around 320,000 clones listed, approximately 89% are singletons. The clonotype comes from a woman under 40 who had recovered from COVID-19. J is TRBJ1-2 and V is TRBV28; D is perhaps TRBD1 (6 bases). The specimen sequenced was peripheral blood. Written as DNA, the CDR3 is TGTGCCAGCAGTTTAAGGCTCCAGGGGCTCTATGGCTACACCTTC. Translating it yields CASSLRLQGLYGYTF.